These 9 T cell receptor beta chains were sequenced from one sample in a study of T cell responses to AZD1222 COVID-19 vaccine. Libraries were prepared by immunoSEQ multiplex PCR; TCRdb keeps only in-frame clonotypes and omits some of them. This sample has about 100,000 clones, with about 88% found just once. Specimen: peripheral blood, collected on day 0 of AZD1222 vaccination. Receptors were obtained from an adult in good health.

This clone was seen a few times. This sequence joins TRBV11-3 and TRBJ2-3; 8 bases fit TRBD2. V lost 5 bases and J lost 6; bases outside the gene matches: 13. The CDR3 runs 16 residues. The germline V gene encodes CDR1 SGHNT and CDR2 YENEEA. The chain's CDR3 is CASSLETSEIMDTQYF. The DNA for the CDR3 is TGTGCCAGCAGCCTCGAGACTAGCGAGATAATGGATACGCAGTATTTT.

The chain employs TRBV28 and TRBJ1-1, with D possibly matching TRBD1 (6 bases). This CDR3 contains 16 residues. Deletions cut 2 bases from V and 4 bases from J, with 17 bases between. Germline assignment: CDR1 MDHEN and CDR2 SYDVKM. The CDR3 DNA reads as TGTGCCAGCAGTTTAGGAATTCGGAGGGGGACCACTGAAGCTTTCTTT. Protein sequence: CASSLGIRRGTTEAFF.

The chain couples TRBV28 to TRBJ1-2, with D uncertain. CDR3 length: 13 amino acids. Germline V gene data show CDR1 as MDHEN and CDR2 as SYDVKM. V shed 10 bases and J shed 2 bases, with 14 bases lying between them. CDR3 sequence (DNA): TGTGCCATCACACCGGGTGGGAACTATGGCTACACCTTC. This gives the protein CAITPGGNYGYTF.

The chain has TRBV4-1 and TRBJ2-6, with D maybe TRBD2 (5 bases). CDR1 is MGHRA, CDR2 YSYEKL, per germline. Trimming took off 2 bases at V and 0 bases at J, with 5 bases between the two ends. The length of the CDR3 is 15 residues. CDR3 in DNA: TGCGCCAGCAGCCAACGGGGCTCTGGGGCCAACGTCCTGACTTTC. The encoded protein is CASSQRGSGANVLTF.

In its sample, this clone was seen a few times. The CDR3 spells CASPRDRAHVPYEQYF. The CDR3 DNA reads TGTGCCAGCCCCCGGGACAGGGCCCACGTACCCTACGAGCAGTACTTC. The chain employs TRBV4-2 and TRBJ2-7; TRBD1 matches 9 bases. Germline trimming cut 8 bases from V and 2 bases from J; bases unmatched to any gene: 13. The CDR3 covers 16 residues. Germline V gene lookup returns CDR1 LGHNA and CDR2 YNFKEQ.

This clone was seen just once. The genes are TRBV2 and TRBJ1-3, with unresolved D. The germline V gene has CDR1 SNHLY and CDR2 FYNNEI. The CDR3 has 12 amino acids. The ends were cut back, 6 bases at V and 4 bases at J, with 7 bases in the middle. CDR3 bases: TGTGCCAGCAGGCCGGCCGGAAACACCATATATTTT. Its protein is CASRPAGNTIYF.

The chain combines TRBV9 with TRBJ1-4; D gene unclear. V lost 2 bases and J lost 5, with 10 bases in between. Germline V lookup: CDR1 SGDLS, CDR2 YYNGEE. The CDR3 contains 14 residues. The CDR3 loop is CASSVSGSNEKLFF. The CDR3 bases are TGTGCCAGCAGCGTCTCCGGGAGCAATGAAAAACTGTTTTTT.

The J gene is TRBJ2-7, the V gene TRBV10-1; D remains unclear. The CDR3 totals 14 residues. Germline CDR1 WNHNN, CDR2 SYGVQD (reference sequence). The V end lost 7 bases, the J end lost 2 bases, and 15 bases lay between the germline ends. Here the CDR3 reads CASNEIGLTYEQYF. For the CDR3, the DNA is TGCGCCAGCAATGAAATAGGGCTAACCTACGAGCAGTACTTC.

The rearrangement uses TRBV5-1 and TRBJ2-1; possible D gene TRBD1, 6 bases. The V end was cut by 4 bases, the J end by 0 bases, with 11 bases between. There are 15 residues in the CDR3. Germline V gene data show CDR1 as SGHRS and CDR2 as YFSETQ. The DNA for the CDR3 is TGCGCCAGCAGCATTGGACAGAGCTCCTACAATGAGCAGTTCTTC. It specifies CASSIGQSSYNEQFF.